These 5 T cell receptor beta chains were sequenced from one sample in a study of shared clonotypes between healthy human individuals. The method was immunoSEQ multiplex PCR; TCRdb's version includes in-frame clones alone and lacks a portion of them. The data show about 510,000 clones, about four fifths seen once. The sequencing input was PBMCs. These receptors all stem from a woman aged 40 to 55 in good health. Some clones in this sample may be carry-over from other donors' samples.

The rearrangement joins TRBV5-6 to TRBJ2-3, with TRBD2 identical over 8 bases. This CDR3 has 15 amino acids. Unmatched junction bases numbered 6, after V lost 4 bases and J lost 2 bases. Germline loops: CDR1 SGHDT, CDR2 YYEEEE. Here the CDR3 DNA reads TGTGCCAGCAGCGTAGGAGCGGGGGTCACAGATACGCAGTATTTT. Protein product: CASSVGAGVTDTQYF.

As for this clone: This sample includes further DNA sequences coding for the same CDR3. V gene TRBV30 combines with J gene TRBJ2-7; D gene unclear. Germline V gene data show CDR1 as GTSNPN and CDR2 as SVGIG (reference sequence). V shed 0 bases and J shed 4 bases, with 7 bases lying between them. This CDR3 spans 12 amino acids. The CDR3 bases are TGTGCCTGGAGTGTACTCGGATACGAGCAGTACTTC. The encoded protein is CAWSVLGYEQYF. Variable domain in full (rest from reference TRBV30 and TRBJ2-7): SQTIHQWPATLVQPVGSPLSLECTVEGTSNPNLYWYRQAAGRGLQLLFYSVGIGQISSEVPQNLSASRPQDRQFILSSKKLLLSDSGFYLCAWSVLGYEQYFGPGTRLTVT.

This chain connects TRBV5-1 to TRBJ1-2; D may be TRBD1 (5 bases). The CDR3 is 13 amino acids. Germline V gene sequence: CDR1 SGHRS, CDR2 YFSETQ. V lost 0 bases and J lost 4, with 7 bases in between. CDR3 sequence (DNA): TGCGCCAGCAGCTTGGGGAGGGGCTATGGCTACACCTTC. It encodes CASSLGRGYGYTF.

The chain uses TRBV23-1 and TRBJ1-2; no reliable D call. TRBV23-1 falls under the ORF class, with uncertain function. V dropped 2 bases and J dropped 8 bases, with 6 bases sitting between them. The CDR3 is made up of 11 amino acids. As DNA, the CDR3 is TGCGCCAGCAGTCAAAAGGACGGCTACACCTTC. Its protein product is CASSQKDGYTF.

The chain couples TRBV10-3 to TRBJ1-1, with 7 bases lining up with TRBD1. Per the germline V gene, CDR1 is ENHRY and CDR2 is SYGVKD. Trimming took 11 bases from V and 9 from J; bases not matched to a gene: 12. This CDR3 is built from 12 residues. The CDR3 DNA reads TGTGCCGTTTCCCGGGACAGCTACCAAGCTTTCTTT. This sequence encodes CAVSRDSYQAFF.